This T cell receptor (beta chain) was recovered during a study of T cell repertoires in ileal Crohn's disease. Around 0.45 micrograms of biopsy DNA per sample underwent TCRB immunosequencing. Assay used: immunoSEQ multiplex PCR; TCRdb lists only in-frame clones, some missing. The repertoire holds 15,000 to 20,000 clones, with 72% as singletons. CDR3 length: 15 amino acids. Germline V gene sequence: CDR1 SEHNR, CDR2 FQNEAQ (reference sequence). Trimming removed 1 base from V and 5 bases from J, with 14 bases in between. The time point denotes: neoterminal ileum biopsy at postoperative endoscopy, about 6 months after surgery.

The rearrangement uses TRBV7-9 and TRBJ2-5; tentatively, D is TRBD1 (5 bases). The receptor comes from an adult with Crohn's disease. The sample was ileal tissue. The CDR3, as DNA: TGTGCCAGCAGCTTAGGGTTTCAGGGTCCGGAGACCCAGTACTTC. Protein sequence: CASSLGFQGPETQYF.